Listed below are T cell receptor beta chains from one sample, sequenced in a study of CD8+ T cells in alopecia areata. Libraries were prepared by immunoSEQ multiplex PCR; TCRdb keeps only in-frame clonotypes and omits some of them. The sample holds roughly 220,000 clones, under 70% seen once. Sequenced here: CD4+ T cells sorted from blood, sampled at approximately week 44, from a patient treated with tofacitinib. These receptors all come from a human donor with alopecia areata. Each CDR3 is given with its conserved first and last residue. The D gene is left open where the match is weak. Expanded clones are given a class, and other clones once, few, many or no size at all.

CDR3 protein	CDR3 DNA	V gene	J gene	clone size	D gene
CASSLPPDRFVIQYF	TGTGCCAGCAGCCTCCCTCCGGACAGGTTCGTCATTCAGTACTTC	TRBV7-2	TRBJ2-4	once	TRBD1
CASCPSGGRPYEQYF	TGTGCCAGCTGCCCTAGCGGGGGGCGTCCCTACGAGCAGTACTTC	TRBV7-3	TRBJ2-7	once	TRBD2
CASTLQKGGARSEAFF	TGTGCCAGCACCCTGCAGAAGGGGGGGGCGCGATCTGAAGCTTTCTTT	TRBV5-6	TRBJ1-1	once	-
CASSSITSSYNEQFF	TGCGCCAGCAGCTCAATAACTAGCTCCTACAATGAGCAGTTCTTC	TRBV5-1	TRBJ2-1	-	-
CASSKGDRYYNEQFF	TGTGCCAGCAGCAAAGGGGACCGCTACTACAATGAGCAGTTCTTC	TRBV21-1	TRBJ2-1	few	-
CSAAQGQGELFF	TGCAGCGCCGCACAGGGTCAAGGGGAGCTGTTTTTT	TRBV29-1	TRBJ2-2	-	-
CSVDKGWSNYGYTF	TGCAGCGTTGATAAGGGGTGGTCAAACTATGGCTACACCTTC	TRBV29-1	TRBJ1-2	-	-
CSATPGSDTGELFF	TGCAGCGCCACCCCGGGCTCGGACACCGGGGAGCTGTTTTTT	TRBV29-1	TRBJ2-2	-	-
CASRPGSGDEGGYTF	TGCGCCAGCAGACCGGGCTCCGGGGACGAGGGTGGCTACACCTTC	TRBV5-1	TRBJ1-2	once	-
CASKDADHTEAFF	TGTGCCAGCAAGGACGCAGACCACACTGAAGCTTTCTTT	TRBV25-1	TRBJ1-1	-	-
CSVEQNGNIQYF	TGCAGCGTTGAGCAGAATGGGAACATTCAGTACTTC	TRBV29-1	TRBJ2-4	-	-
CASSPRHGGQGRPDTQYF	TGCGCCAGCAGCCCCCGACATGGGGGACAGGGCCGCCCGGATACGCAGTATTTT	TRBV4-3	TRBJ2-3	-	TRBD1
CSVEWGGETQYF	TGCAGCGTTGAGTGGGGAGGAGAGACCCAGTACTTC	TRBV29-1	TRBJ2-5	few	-
CASRQADRGQETQYF	TGTGCCAGCAGACAAGCCGACAGGGGGCAAGAGACCCAGTACTTC	TRBV7-2	TRBJ2-5	-	TRBD1
CASSLGQRMSSYNEQFF	TGTGCCAGCAGCTTAGGGCAGCGGATGAGCTCCTACAATGAGCAGTTCTTC	TRBV7-2	TRBJ2-1	-	-
CASSLDSNQPQHF	TGCGCCAGCAGCTTGGATAGCAATCAGCCCCAGCATTTT	TRBV5-1	TRBJ1-5	few	-
CATSRDTNIPQGTTYSNQPQHF	TGTGCCACCAGCAGAGATACGAATATCCCACAGGGGACGACGTATAGCAATCAGCCCCAGCATTTT	TRBV15	TRBJ1-5	-	TRBD1
CASTPGQGRVFF	TGTGCCAGCACACCGGGACAGGGTCGGGTTTTCTTT	TRBV6-5	TRBJ1-1	-	TRBD1
CASSYSMGIMNTEAFF	TGTGCCAGCAGTTACTCGATGGGAATTATGAACACTGAAGCTTTCTTT	TRBV6-5	TRBJ1-1	-	-
CASSHGPTRNGYTF	TGTGCCAGCAGTCATGGCCCCACCCGGAATGGCTACACCTTC	TRBV6-1	TRBJ1-2	-	-
CASSILGEQYF	TGTGCCAGTAGTATTCTCGGCGAGCAGTACTTC	TRBV19	TRBJ2-7	few	-
CSVRTGADTQYF	TGCAGCGTAAGGACAGGGGCAGATACGCAGTATTTT	TRBV29-1	TRBJ2-3	few	TRBD1